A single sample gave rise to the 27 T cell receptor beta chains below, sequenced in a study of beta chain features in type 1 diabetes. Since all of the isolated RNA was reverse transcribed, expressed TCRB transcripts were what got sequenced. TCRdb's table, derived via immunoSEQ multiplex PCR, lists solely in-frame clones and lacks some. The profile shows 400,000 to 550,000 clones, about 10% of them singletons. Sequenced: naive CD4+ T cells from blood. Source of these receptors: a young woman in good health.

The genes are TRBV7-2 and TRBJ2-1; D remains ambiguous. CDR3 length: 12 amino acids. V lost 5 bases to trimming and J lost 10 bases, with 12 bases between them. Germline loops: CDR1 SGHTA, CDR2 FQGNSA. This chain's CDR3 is CASSIGPREQFF. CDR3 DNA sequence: TGTGCCAGCAGCATAGGCCCGAGGGAGCAGTTCTTC.

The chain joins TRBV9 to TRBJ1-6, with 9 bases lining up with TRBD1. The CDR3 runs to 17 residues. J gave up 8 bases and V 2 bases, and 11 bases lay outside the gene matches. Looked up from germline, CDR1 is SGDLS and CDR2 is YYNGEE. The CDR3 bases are TGTGCCAGCAGCGTGAGGACAGGGGTCTTTGGTGATTCACCCCTCCACTTT. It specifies CASSVRTGVFGDSPLHF.

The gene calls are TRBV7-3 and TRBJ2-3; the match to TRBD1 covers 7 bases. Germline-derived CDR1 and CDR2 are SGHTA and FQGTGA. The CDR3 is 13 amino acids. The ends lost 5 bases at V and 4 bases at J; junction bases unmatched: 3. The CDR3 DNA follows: TGTGCCAGCAGCGTACAGGGGTCAGATACGCAGTATTTT. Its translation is CASSVQGSDTQYF. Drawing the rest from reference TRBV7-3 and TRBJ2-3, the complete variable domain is GAGVSQTPSNKVTEKGKYVELRCDPISGHTALYWYRQSLGQGPEFLIYFQGTGAADDSGLPNDRFFAVRPEGSVSTLKIQRTERGDSAVYLCASSVQGSDTQYFGPGTRLTVL.

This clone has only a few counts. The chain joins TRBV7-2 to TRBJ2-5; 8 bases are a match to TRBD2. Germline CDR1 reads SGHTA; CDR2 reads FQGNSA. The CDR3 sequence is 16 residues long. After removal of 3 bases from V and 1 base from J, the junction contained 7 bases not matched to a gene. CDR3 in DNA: TGTGCCAGCAGCTTGTTTAGCGGGACCCCCCAAGAGACCCAGTACTTC. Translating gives CASSLFSGTPQETQYF.

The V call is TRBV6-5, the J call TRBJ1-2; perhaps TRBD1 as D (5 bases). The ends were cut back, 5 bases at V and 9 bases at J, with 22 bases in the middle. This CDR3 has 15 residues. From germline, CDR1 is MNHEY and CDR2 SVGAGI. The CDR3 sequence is CASSPRTGRELSYTF. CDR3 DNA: TGTGCCAGCAGTCCAAGGACTGGCAGGGAATTAAGCTACACCTTC.

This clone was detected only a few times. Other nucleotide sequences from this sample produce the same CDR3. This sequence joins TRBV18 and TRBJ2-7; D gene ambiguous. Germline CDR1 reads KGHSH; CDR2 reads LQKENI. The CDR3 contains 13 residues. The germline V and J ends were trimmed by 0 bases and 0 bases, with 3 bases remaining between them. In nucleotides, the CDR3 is TGTGCCAGCTCACCACCTAGCTCCTACGAGCAGTACTTC. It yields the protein CASSPPSSYEQYF.

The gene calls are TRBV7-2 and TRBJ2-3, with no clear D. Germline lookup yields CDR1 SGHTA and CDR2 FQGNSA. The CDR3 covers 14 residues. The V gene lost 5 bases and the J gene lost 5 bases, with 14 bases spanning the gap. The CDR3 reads CASSQESTLDTQYF. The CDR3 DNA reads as TGTGCCAGCAGCCAAGAATCAACGTTAGATACGCAGTATTTT.

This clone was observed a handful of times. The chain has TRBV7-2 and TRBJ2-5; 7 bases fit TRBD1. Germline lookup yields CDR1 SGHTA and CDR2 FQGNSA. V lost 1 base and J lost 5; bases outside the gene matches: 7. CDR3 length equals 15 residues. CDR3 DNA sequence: TGTGCCAGCAGCTTAGTCACAGGGGTGCGGGAGACCCAGTACTTC. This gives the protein CASSLVTGVRETQYF.

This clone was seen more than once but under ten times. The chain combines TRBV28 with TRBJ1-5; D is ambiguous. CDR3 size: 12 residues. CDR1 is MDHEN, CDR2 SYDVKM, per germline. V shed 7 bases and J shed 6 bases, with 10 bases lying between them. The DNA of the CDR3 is TGTGCCAGCAAACTACTCAGTCAGCCCCAGCATTTT. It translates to CASKLLSQPQHF.

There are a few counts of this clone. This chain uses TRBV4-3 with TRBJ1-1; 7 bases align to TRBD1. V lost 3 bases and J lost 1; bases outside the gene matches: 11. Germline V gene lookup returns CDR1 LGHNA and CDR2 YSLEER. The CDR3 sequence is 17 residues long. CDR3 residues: CASSQRSARQGNTEAFF. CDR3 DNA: TGCGCCAGCAGCCAGCGTTCCGCCAGACAGGGGAACACTGAAGCTTTCTTT.

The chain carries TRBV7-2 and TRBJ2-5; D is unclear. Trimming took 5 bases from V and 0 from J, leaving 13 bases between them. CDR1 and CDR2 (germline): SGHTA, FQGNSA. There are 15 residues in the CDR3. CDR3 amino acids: CASSLTRGYQETQYF. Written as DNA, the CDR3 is TGTGCCAGCAGCCTCACTCGTGGTTACCAAGAGACCCAGTACTTC.

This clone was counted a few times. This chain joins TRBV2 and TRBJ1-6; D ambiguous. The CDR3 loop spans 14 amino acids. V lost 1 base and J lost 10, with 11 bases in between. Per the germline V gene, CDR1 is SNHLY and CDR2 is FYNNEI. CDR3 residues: CASSEENGPSPLHF. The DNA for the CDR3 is TGTGCCAGCAGTGAAGAGAACGGGCCATCACCCCTCCACTTT. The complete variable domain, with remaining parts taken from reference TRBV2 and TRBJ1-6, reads EPEVTQTPSHQVTQMGQEVILRCVPISNHLYFYWYRQILGQKVEFLVSFYNNEISEKSEIFDDQFSVERPDGSNFTLKIRSTKLEDSAMYFCASSEENGPSPLHFGNGTRLTVT.

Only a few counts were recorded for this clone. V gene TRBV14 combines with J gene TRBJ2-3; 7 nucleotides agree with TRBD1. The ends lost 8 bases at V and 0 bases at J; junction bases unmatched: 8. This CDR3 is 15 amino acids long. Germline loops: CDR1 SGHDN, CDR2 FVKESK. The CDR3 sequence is CASAKTGRSTDTQYF. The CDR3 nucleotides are TGTGCCAGCGCCAAGACAGGGCGCAGCACAGATACGCAGTATTTT.

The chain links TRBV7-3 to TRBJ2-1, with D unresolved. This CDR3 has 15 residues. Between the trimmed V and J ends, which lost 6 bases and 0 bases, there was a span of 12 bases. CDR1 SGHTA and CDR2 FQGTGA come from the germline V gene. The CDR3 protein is CASSQSVLSYNEQFF. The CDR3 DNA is TGTGCCAGCAGTCAGAGCGTTCTCTCCTACAATGAGCAGTTCTTC.

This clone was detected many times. This CDR3 is CAWSVPGVGTQYF. The CDR3 nucleotides read TGTGCCTGGAGTGTGCCCGGGGTAGGGACCCAGTACTTC. This chain uses TRBV30 with TRBJ2-5; perhaps TRBD2 as D (5 bases). The CDR3 covers 13 residues. V lost 0 bases to trimming and J lost 7 bases, with 12 bases between them. The germline CDR1 and CDR2 sequences are GTSNPN and SVGIG (reference sequence).

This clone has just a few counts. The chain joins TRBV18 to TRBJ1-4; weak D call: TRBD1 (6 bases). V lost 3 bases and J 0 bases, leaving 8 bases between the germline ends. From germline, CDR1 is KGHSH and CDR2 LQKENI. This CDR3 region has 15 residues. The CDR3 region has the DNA TGTGCCAGCTCACCGCGGACAGCAACTAATGAAAAACTGTTTTTT. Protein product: CASSPRTATNEKLFF.

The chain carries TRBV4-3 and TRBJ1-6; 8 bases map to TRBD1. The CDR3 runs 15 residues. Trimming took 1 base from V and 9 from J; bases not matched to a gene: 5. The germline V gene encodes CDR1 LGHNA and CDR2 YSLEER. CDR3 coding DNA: TGCGCCAGCAGCCAAGTCGACAGGGGTGCTTCACCCCTCCACTTT. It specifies CASSQVDRGASPLHF.

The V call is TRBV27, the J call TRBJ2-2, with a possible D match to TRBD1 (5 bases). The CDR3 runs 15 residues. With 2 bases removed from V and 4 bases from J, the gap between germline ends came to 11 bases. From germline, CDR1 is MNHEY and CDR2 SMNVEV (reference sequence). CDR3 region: CASSLVQGRTGELFF. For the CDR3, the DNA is TGTGCCAGCAGTTTAGTGCAGGGCCGCACCGGGGAGCTGTTTTTT.

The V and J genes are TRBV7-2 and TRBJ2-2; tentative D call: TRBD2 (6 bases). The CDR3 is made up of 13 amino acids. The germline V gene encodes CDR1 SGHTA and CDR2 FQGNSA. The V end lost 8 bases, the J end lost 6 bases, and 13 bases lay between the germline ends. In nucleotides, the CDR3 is TGTGCCAGCCGCTATACTAGCCCCGGGGAGCTGTTTTTT. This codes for CASRYTSPGELFF.

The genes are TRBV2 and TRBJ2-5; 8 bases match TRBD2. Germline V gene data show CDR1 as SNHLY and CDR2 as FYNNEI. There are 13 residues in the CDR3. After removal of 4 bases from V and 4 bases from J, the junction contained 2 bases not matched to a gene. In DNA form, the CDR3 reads TGTGCCAGCAGTGGGACTAGCCCAGAGACCCAGTACTTC. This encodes CASSGTSPETQYF.

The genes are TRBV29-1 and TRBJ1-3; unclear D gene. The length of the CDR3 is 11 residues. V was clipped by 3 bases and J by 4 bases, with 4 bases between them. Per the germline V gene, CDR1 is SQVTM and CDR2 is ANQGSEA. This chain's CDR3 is CSVDQGNTIYF. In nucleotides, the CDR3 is TGCAGCGTTGACCAAGGAAACACCATATATTTT.

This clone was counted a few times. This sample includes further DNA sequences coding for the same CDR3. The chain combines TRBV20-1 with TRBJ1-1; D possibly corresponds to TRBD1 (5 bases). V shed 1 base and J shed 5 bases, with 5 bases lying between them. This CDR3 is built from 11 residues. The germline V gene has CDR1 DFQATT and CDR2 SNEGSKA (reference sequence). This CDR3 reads CSARGGTEAFF. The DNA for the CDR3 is TGCAGTGCTAGAGGGGGGACTGAAGCTTTCTTT.

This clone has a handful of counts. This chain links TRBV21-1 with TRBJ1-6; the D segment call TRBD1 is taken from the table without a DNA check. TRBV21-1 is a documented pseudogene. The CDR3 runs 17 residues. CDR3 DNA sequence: TGTGCCAGCAGCTGGTTCTGGCAGGTCAACCGTAATTCACCCCTCCACTTT. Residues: CASSWFWQVNRNSPLHF.

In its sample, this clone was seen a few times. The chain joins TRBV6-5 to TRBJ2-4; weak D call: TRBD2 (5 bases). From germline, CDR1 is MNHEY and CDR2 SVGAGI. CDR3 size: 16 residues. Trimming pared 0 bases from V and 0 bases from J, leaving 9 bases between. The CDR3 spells CASSYSAALAKNIQYF. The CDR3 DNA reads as TGTGCCAGCAGTTACTCAGCGGCCCTAGCCAAAAACATTCAGTACTTC.

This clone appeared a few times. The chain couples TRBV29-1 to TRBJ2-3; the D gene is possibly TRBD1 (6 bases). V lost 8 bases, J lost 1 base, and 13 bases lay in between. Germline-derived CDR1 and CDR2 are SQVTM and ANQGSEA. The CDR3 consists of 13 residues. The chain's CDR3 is CSLTGQGTDTQYF. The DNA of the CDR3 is TGCAGCCTAACAGGGCAGGGCACAGATACGCAGTATTTT.

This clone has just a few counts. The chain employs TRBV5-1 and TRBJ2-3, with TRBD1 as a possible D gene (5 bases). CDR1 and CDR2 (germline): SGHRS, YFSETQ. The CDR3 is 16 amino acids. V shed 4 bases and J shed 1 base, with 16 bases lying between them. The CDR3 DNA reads TGCGCCAGCAGCCCAAATCCCAAGACAGGCACAGATACGCAGTATTTT. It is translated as CASSPNPKTGTDTQYF.

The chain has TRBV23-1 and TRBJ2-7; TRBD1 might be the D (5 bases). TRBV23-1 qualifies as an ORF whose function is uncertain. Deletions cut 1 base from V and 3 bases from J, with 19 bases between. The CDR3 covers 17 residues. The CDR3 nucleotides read TGCGCCAGCAGTCAATGTATAGCAGGGTATTCCCTCTACGAGCAGTACGTC. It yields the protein CASSQCIAGYSLYEQYV.